This T cell receptor (beta chain) was captured in a study of CD8+CD57+ T cells in acquired aplastic anemia. For CDR3 and TCR beta VDJ profiling, genomic DNA was the template used. TCRdb analysed the reads with MiXCR anew, one entry per CDR3 protein. The sample carries some 200,000 distinct CDR3 sequences, about 59% recorded once. Points from the study as a whole: CD8+ Simpson's diversity did not differ significantly between patients and controls.

On this clonotype itself: No antigen is known for it.

The specimen sequenced was sorted CD4+, CD8+, or CD8+CD57+ T cells (not recorded which) from PBMCs. This receptor was taken from a human donor in good health.

CDR3 sequence: CSAGSAAVYGYTF. The CDR3 DNA reads TGCAGTGCTGGCTCGGCAGCGGTCTATGGCTACACCTTC. This sequence joins TRBV20-1 and TRBJ1-2; D remains unclear. Trimming removed 5 bases at V and 4 bases at J, with 14 bases between. This CDR3 spans 13 amino acids. The germline gives CDR1 DFQATT, CDR2 SNEGSKA (reference sequence).